Only a few counts were recorded for the clone carrying this T cell receptor (beta chain). Its antigen is undetermined. This entry comes from a study of T cells in Graves' hyperthyroidism and ophthalmopathy. Regarding the study as a whole: Most clonotypes expanded in thyroid above 0.001 were likewise present in blood. Median prediction lead before ophthalmopathy onset was 6.5 months with the model.

RNA transcripts served as the template for amplifying TCR beta CDR3 regions. First-round RT-PCR with HTBI primers amplified the TCR CDR3 region. One entry per CDR3 protein results from TCRdb running MiXCR on the multiplex PCR reads. The profile shows around 440,000 distinct CDR3 sequences, more than 15% of them singletons. CDR1 and CDR2 from the germline V gene are SGHRS and YFSETQ. The CDR3 loop spans 13 amino acids. The germline V and J ends were trimmed by 3 bases and 7 bases, with 10 bases remaining between them. Exclusion of a patient resulted from uncontrolled infection, other autoimmune disease, pregnancy or lactation. In making diagnoses, clinical symptoms, serum thyroxine and TRAb, thyroid ultrasound and orbital computed tomography were all used.

The TCR was taken from a young woman with Graves' hyperthyroidism. The chain uses TRBV5-1 and TRBJ2-2; possible D gene TRBD2, 6 bases. Sequencing used blood. The CDR3 DNA follows: TGCGCCAGCAGCTGGAGGGACTTCGGGGAGCTGTTTTTT. Translating gives CASSWRDFGELFF. The whole variable domain, filled in from reference TRBV5-1 and TRBJ2-2, reads KAGVTQTPRYLIKTRGQQVTLSCSPISGHRSVSWYQQTPGQGLQFLFEYFSETQRNKGNFPGRFSGRQFSNSRSEMNVSTLELGDSALYLCASSWRDFGELFFGEGSRLTVL.